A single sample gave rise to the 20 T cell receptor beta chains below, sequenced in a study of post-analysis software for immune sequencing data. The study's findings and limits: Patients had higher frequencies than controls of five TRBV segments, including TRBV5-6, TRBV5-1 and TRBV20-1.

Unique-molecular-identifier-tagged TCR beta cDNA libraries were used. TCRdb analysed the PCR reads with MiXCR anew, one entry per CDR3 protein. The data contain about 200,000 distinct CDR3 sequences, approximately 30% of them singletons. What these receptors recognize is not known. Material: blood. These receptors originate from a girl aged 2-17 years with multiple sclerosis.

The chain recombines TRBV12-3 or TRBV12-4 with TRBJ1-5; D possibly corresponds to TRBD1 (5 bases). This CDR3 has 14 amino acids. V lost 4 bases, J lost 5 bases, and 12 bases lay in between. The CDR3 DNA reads TGTGCCAGCAGTTGTAGGGGCAACGATCAGCCCCAGCATTTT. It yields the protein CASSCRGNDQPQHF.

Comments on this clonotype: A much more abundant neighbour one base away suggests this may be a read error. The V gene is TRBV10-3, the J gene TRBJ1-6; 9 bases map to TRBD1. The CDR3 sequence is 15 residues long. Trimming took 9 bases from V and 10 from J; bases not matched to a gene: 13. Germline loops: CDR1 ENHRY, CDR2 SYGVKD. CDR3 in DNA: TGTGCCATGAGACCGGGACAGGGAGTAGAATCACCCCTCCACTTT. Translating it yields CAMRPGQGVESPLHF.

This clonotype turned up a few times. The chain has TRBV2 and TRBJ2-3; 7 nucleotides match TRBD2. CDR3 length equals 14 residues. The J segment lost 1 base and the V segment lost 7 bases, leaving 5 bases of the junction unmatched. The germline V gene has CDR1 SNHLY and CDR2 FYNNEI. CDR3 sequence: CASNLADRTDTQYF. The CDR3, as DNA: TGTGCCAGCAACCTAGCGGATCGCACAGATACGCAGTATTTT.

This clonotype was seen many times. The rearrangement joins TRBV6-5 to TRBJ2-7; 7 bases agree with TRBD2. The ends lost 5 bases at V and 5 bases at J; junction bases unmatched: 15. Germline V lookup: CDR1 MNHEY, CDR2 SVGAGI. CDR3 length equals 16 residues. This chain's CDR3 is CASSLFGGRARDEQYF. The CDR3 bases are TGTGCCAGCAGTCTATTCGGGGGGAGGGCTCGCGACGAGCAGTACTTC.

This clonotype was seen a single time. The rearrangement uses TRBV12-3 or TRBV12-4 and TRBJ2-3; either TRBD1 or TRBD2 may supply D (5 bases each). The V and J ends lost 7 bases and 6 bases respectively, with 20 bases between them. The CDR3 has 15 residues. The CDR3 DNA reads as TGTGCCAGCACCTCGATCGGACTCGAGGGGGATACGCAGTATTTT. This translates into CASTSIGLEGDTQYF.

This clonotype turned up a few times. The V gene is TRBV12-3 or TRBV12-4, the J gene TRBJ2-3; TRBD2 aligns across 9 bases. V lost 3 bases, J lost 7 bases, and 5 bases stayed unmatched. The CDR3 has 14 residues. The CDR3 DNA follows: TGTGCCAGCAGTTTGGGCGGGGGGGCAAATACGCAGTATTTT. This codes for CASSLGGGANTQYF.

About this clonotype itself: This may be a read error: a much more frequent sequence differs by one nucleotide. The CDR3 protein is CASSSTDRLTREQYF. The DNA for the CDR3 is TGTGCCAGCAGTTCCACAGACAGGTTAACGCGGGAGCAGTACTTC. The chain employs TRBV6-5 and TRBJ2-4; possible D gene TRBD2, 7 bases. V lost 4 bases, J lost 13 bases, and 23 bases lay in between. This CDR3 is built from 15 residues. Germline values: CDR1 MNHEY, CDR2 SVGAGI.

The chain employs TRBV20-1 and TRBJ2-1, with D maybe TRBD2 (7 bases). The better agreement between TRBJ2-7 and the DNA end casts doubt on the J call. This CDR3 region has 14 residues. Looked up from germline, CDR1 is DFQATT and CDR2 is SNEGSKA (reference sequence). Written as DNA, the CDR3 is TGCAGCGCAAAGGGGGGGAGCTCCTACAATGAGCAGTACTTC. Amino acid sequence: CSAKGGSSYNEQYF.

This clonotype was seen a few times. The CDR3 reads CASHPVAGVAKNEQFF. In nucleotides, the CDR3 is TGTGCCAGCCACCCTGTAGCGGGAGTAGCTAAAAATGAGCAGTTCTTC. This rearrangement joins TRBV6-5 to TRBJ2-1; 9 bases fit TRBD2. After removal of 8 bases from V and 7 bases from J, the junction contained 15 bases not matched to a gene. The CDR3 sequence is 16 residues long. Germline V gene sequence: CDR1 MNHEY, CDR2 SVGAGI.

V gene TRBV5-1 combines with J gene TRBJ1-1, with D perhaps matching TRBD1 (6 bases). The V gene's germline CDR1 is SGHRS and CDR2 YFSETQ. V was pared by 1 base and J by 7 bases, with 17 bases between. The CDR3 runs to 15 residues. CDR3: CASSLFGGVEIEAFF. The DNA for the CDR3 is TGCGCCAGCAGCTTGTTTGGGGGCGTTGAAATTGAAGCTTTCTTT.

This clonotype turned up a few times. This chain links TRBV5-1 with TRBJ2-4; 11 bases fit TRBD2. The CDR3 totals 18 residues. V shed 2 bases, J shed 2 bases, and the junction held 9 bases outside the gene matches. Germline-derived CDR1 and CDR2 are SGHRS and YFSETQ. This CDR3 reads CASSFPSGGRGTKNIQYF. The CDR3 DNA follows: TGCGCCAGCAGCTTCCCTAGCGGGGGGCGGGGTACCAAAAACATTCAGTACTTC.

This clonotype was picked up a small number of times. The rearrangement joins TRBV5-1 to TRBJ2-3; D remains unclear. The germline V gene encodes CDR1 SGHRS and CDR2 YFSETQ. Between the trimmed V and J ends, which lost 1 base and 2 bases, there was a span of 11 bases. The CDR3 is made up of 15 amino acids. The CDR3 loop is CASSLRKVPTDTQYF. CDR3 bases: TGCGCCAGCAGCTTGCGTAAAGTCCCCACAGATACGCAGTATTTT.

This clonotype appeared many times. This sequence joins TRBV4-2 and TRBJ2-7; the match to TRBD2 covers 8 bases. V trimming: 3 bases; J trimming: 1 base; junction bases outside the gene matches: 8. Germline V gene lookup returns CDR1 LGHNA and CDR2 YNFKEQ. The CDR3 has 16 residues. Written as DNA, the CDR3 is TGTGCCAGCAGCCAGGAAAGACTAGCGACGTCCTACGAGCAGTACTTC. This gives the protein CASSQERLATSYEQYF.

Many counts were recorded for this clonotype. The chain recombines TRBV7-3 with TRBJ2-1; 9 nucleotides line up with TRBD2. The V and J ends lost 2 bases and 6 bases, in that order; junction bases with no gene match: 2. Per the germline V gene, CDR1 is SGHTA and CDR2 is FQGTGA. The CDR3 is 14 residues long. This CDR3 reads CASSLGGGANEQFF. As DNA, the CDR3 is TGTGCCAGCAGCTTAGGCGGGGGGGCCAATGAGCAGTTCTTC.

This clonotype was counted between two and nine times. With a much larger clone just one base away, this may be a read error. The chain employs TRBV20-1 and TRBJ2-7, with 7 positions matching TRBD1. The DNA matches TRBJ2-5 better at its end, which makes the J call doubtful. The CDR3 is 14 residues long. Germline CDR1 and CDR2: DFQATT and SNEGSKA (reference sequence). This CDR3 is CSARSGQLKGTQYF. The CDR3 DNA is TGCAGTGCTAGATCGGGACAGCTAAAAGGGACCCAGTACTTC.

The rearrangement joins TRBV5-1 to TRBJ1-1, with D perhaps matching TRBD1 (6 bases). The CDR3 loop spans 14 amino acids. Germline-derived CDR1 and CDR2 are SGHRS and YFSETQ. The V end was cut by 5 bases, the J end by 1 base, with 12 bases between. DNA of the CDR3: TGCGCCAGCAGAACCTACAGGGAGAACACTGAAGCTTTCTTT. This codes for CASRTYRENTEAFF.

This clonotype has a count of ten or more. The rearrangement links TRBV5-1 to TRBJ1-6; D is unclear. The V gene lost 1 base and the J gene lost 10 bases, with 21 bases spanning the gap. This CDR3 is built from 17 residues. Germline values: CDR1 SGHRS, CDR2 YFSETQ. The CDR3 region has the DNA TGCGCCAGCAGCTTGTGGACGGACGGCCGAGGAGGGTCACCCCTCCACTTT. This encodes CASSLWTDGRGGSPLHF.

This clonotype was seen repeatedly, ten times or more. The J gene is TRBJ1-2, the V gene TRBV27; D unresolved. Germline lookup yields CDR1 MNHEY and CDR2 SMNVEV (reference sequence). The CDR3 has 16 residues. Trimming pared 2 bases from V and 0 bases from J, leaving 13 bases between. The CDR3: CASSLSGRLTNYGYTF. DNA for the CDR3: TGTGCCAGCAGTTTAAGTGGACGGTTGACTAACTATGGCTACACCTTC.

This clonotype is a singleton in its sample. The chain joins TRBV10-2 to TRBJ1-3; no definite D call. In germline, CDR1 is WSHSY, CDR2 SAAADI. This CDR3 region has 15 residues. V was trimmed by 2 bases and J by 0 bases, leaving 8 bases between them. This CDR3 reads CASSEGSYSGNTIYF. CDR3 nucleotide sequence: TGCGCCAGCAGTGAGGGCAGTTACTCTGGAAACACCATATATTTT.

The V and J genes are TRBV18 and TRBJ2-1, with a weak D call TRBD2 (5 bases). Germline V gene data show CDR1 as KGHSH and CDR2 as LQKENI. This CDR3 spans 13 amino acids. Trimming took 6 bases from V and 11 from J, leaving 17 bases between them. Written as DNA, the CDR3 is TGTGCCAGCTCCGTTAGGACTTTTGGTAAGCAGTTCTTC. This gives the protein CASSVRTFGKQFF.